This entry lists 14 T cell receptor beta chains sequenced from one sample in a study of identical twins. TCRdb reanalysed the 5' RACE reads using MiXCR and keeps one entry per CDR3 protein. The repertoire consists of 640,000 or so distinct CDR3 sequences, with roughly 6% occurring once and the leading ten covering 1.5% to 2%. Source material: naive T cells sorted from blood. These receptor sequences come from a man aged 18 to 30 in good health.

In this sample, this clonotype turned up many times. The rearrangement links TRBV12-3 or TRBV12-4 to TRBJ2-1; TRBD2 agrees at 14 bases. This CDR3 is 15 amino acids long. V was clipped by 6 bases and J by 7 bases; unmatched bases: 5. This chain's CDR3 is CASSLGLAGVNEQFF. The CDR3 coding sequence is TGTGCCAGCAGCTTGGGACTAGCGGGAGTAAATGAGCAGTTCTTC.

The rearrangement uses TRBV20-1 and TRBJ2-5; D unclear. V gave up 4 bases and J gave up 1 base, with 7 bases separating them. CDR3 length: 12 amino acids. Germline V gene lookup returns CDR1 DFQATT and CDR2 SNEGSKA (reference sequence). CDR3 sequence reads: CSAMDLQETQYF. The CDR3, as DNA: TGCAGTGCTATGGACCTCCAAGAGACCCAGTACTTC.

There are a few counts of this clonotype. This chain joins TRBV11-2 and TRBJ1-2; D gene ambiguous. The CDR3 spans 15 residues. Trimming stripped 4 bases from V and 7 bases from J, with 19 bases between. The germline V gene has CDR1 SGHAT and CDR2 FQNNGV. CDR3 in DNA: TGTGCCAGCAGCTCCTTATGGCGCGCGGATGGTGGCTACACCTTC. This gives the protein CASSSLWRADGGYTF.

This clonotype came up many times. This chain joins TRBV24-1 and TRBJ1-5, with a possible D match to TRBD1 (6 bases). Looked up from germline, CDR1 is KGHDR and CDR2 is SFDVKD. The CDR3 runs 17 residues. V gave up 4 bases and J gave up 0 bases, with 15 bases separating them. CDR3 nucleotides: TGTGCCACCAGTGACTTGAAATGGACAGATAGCAATCAGCCCCAGCATTTT. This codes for CATSDLKWTDSNQPQHF.

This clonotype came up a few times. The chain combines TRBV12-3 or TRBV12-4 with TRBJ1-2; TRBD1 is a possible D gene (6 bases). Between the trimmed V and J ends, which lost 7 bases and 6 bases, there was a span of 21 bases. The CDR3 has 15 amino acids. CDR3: CASKTLGDRFDGYTF. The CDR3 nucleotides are TGTGCCAGCAAAACTTTAGGCGACAGGTTTGATGGCTACACCTTC.

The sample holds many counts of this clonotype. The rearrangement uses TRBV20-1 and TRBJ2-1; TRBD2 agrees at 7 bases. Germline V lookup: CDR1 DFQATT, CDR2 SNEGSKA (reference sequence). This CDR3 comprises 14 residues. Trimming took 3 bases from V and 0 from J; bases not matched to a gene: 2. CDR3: CSARGTTSYNEQFF. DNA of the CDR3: TGCAGTGCTAGGGGGACTACCTCCTACAATGAGCAGTTCTTC.

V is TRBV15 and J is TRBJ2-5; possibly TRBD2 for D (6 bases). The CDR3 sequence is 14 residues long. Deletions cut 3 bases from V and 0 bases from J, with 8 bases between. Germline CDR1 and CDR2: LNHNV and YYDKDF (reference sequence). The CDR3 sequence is CATSRVADQETQYF. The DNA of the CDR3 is TGTGCCACCAGCAGGGTAGCGGACCAAGAGACCCAGTACTTC.

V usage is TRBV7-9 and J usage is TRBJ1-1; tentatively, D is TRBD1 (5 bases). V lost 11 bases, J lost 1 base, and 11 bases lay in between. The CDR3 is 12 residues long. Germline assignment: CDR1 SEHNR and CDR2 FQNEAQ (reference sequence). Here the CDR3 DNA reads TGTGCCGGTGGGGGGGGGAACACTGAAGCTTTCTTT. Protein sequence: CAGGGGNTEAFF.

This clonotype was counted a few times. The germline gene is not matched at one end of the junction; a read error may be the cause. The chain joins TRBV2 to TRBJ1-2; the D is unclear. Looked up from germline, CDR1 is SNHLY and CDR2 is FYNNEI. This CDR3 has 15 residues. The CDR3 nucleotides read TGTGCCAGCAGCGAAGGGTCCTTCCTAGGCTATGGCTACACCTTC. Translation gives CASSEGSFLGYGYTF.

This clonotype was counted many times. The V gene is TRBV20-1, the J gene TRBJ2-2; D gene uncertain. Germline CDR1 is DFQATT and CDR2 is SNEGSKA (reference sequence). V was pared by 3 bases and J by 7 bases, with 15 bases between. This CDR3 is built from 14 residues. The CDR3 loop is CSASELGGSGELFF. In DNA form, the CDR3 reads TGCAGTGCTAGCGAGTTGGGCGGAAGCGGGGAGCTGTTTTTT.

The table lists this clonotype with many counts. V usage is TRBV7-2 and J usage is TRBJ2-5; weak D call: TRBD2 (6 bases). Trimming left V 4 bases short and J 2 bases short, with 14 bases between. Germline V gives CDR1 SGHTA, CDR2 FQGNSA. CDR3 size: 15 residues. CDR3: CASSSQLARQETQYF. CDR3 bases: TGTGCCAGCAGCTCTCAACTAGCCCGACAAGAGACCCAGTACTTC.

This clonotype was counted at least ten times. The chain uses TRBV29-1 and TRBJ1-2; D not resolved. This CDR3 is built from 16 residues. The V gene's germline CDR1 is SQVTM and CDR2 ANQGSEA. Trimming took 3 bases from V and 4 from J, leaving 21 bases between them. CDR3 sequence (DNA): TGCAGCGTTGATTCCGTTATCTCGTCACGGACCTATGGCTACACCTTC. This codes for CSVDSVISSRTYGYTF.

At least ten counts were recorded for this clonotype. CDR3: CASSLEGGLLREQFF. DNA of the CDR3: TGTGCCAGCAGTTTAGAAGGTGGACTGCTAAGGGAGCAGTTCTTC. V gene TRBV12-3 or TRBV12-4 combines with J gene TRBJ2-1; D is possibly TRBD2 (5 bases). There are 15 residues in the CDR3. Trimming took off 1 base at V and 10 bases at J, with 17 bases between the two ends.

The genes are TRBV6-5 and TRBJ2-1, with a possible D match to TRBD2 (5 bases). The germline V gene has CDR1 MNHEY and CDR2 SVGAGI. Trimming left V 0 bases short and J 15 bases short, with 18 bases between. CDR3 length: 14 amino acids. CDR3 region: CASSYSEARGTGFF. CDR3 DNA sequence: TGTGCCAGCAGTTACTCAGAAGCCCGGGGAACGGGGTTCTTC.